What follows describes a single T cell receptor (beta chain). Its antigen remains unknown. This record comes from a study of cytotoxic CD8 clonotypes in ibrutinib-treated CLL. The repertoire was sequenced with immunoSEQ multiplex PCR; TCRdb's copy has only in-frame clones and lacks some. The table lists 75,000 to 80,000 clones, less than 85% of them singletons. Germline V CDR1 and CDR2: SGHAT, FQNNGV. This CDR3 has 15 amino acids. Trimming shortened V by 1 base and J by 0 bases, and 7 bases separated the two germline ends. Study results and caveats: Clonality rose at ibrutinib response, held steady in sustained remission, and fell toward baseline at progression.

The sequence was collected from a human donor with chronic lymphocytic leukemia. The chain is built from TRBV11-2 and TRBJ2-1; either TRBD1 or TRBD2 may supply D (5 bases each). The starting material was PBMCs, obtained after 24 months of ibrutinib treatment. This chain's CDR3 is CASSLAGRSYNEQFF. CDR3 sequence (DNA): TGTGCCAGCAGCTTAGCGGGACGCTCCTACAATGAGCAGTTCTTC. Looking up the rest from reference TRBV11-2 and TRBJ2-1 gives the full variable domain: EAGVAQSPRYKIIEKRQSVAFWCNPISGHATLYWYQQILGQGPKLLIQFQNNGVVDDSQLPKDRFSAERLKGVDSTLKIQPAKLEDSAVYLCASSLAGRSYNEQFFGPGTRLTVL.